The rows below give T cell receptor beta chains drawn from one sample of a study of T cells in Graves' hyperthyroidism and ophthalmopathy. TCRdb analysed the multiplex PCR reads with MiXCR anew, one entry per CDR3 protein. The sample records around 450,000 distinct CDR3 sequences, approximately 15% being singletons. Sequencing was done on a sample of blood. The receptors here all came from a young woman with Graves' hyperthyroidism. Both conserved end residues are part of each CDR3. A D gene is named only where the DNA matches it firmly. Clone size appears in some rows only: once, few, many, or a class for an expanded clone.

>many|TRBV6-1|NA|TRBJ1-2
CASRLDRLQVGGYTF
TGTGCCAGCAGACTAGACAGACTACAAGTAGGTGGCTACACCTTC
>many|TRBV15|NA|TRBJ2-6
CATSSDSSGANVLTF
TGTGCCACCAGCAGTGACAGCTCTGGGGCCAACGTCCTGACTTTC
>few|TRBV29-1|NA|TRBJ1-4
CSVAPRVTNEKLFF
TGCAGCGTTGCCCCAAGGGTAACTAATGAAAAACTGTTTTTT
>few|TRBV19|NA|TRBJ2-3
CASSSPNKDTQYF
TGTGCCAGTAGTAGCCCGAACAAAGATACGCAGTATTTT
>many|TRBV3-1|TRBD2|TRBJ2-7
CASSLGLDGYEQYF
TGTGCCAGCAGCCTAGGACTAGATGGGTACGAGCAGTACTTC
>many|TRBV18|NA|TRBJ1-1
CASSPVAALNTEAFF
TGTGCCAGCTCACCCGTGGCAGCTCTGAACACTGAAGCTTTCTTT
>NA|TRBV29-1|TRBD2|TRBJ2-7
CSVAGTSGIYEQYF
TGCAGCGTGGCCGGGACTAGCGGGATTTACGAGCAGTACTTC
>NA|TRBV29-1|NA|TRBJ2-7
CSVLIGREQYF
TGCAGCGTTTTAATCGGACGGGAGCAGTACTTC
>NA|TRBV27|NA|TRBJ2-2
CASSLSVGELFF
TGTGCCAGCAGTTTATCGGTCGGGGAGCTGTTTTTT
>NA|TRBV18|TRBD1|TRBJ2-7
CASSPTGYDGQYF
TGTGCCAGCTCACCGACAGGGTACGACGGGCAGTACTTC
>many|TRBV30|TRBD1|TRBJ1-1
CAWSLSGQANTEAFF
TGTGCCTGGAGTTTATCGGGACAGGCTAACACTGAAGCTTTCTTT
>many|TRBV29-1|TRBD2|TRBJ2-1
CSIGLAVYNEQFF
TGCAGCATAGGACTAGCGGTATACAATGAGCAGTTCTTC
>many|TRBV6-1|TRBD2|TRBJ2-1
CASSSPEGLARGGFF
TGTGCCAGCAGTTCTCCCGAAGGACTAGCCCGGGGGGGGTTCTTC
>many|TRBV28|NA|TRBJ2-2
CASSRVSNTGELFF
TGTGCCAGCAGCCGGGTCTCGAACACCGGGGAGCTGTTTTTT
>NA|TRBV13|NA|TRBJ2-1
CASSPQGGIYNEQFF
TGTGCCAGCAGCCCCCAAGGGGGGATCTACAATGAGCAGTTCTTC
>many|TRBV2|NA|TRBJ2-1
CASSPGQINNEQFF
TGTGCCAGCAGCCCCGGGCAAATAAACAATGAGCAGTTCTTC
>NA|TRBV28|NA|TRBJ2-2
CDSRKGAGELFF
TGTGACAGCAGAAAGGGGGCCGGGGAGCTGTTTTTT
>few|TRBV6-1|NA|TRBJ2-7
CASSHLQGSYEQYF
TGTGCCAGCAGCCACCTACAAGGGTCCTACGAGCAGTACTTC
>many|TRBV3-1|NA|TRBJ2-7
CASSQGRGYEQYF
TGTGCCAGCAGCCAGGGGAGAGGCTACGAGCAGTACTTC
>few|TRBV3-1|NA|TRBJ2-7
CASSLPGTPSYEQYF
TGTGCCAGCAGCCTTCCCGGGACCCCCTCCTACGAGCAGTACTTC
>many|TRBV20-1|TRBD2|TRBJ2-1
CSARFLSGKVYNEQFF
TGCAGTGCTAGATTCCTTAGCGGGAAAGTCTACAATGAGCAGTTCTTC
>NA|TRBV15|NA|TRBJ1-4
CATSKPTTNEKLFF
TGTGCCACCAGCAAACCAACAACTAATGAAAAACTGTTTTTT
>NA|TRBV20-1|NA|TRBJ2-7
CSARVTYEQYF
TGCAGTGCTAGAGTTACCTACGAGCAGTACTTC
>few|TRBV11-1|TRBD2|TRBJ2-7
CASSLTGTGGSKSYEQYF
TGTGCCAGCAGCTTAACCGGGACTGGCGGGAGCAAATCCTACGAGCAGTACTTC
>many|TRBV7-2|NA|TRBJ2-1
CASSLAGYSYNEQFF
TGTGCCAGCAGCTTAGCGGGGTACTCCTACAATGAGCAGTTCTTC
>NA|TRBV6-1|NA|TRBJ2-1
CASHLGEGGNEQFF
TGTGCCAGCCACTTGGGGGAGGGGGGTAATGAGCAGTTCTTC
>many|TRBV11-2|TRBD2|TRBJ2-2
CASSLVSLTSGHTGELFF
TGTGCCAGCAGCTTAGTCTCACTGACTAGCGGACACACCGGGGAGCTGTTTTTT
>few|TRBV28|TRBD2|TRBJ2-7
CASSPISGRAHEQYF
TGTGCCAGCAGCCCGATTAGCGGGAGGGCCCACGAGCAGTACTTC
>NA|TRBV29-1|NA|TRBJ2-7
CSVAPGACEQYF
TGCAGCGTTGCCCCCGGGGCCTGCGAGCAGTACTTC
>NA|TRBV4-2|NA|TRBJ2-1
CASSQGGSGDSYNEQFF
TGTGCCAGCAGCCAAGGGGGTAGCGGTGACTCCTACAATGAGCAGTTCTTC
>many|TRBV28|NA|TRBJ1-1
CASSLWGTRPEAFF
TGTGCCAGCAGTTTATGGGGGACCCGACCTGAAGCTTTCTTT
>NA|TRBV7-9|TRBD2|TRBJ2-3
CASSLPIFSGRSYTQYF
TGTGCCAGCAGCTTACCTATCTTTAGCGGGAGGTCATATACGCAGTATTTT
>NA|TRBV20-1|TRBD2|TRBJ2-3
CSARDPGAGGSTDTQYF
TGCAGTGCTAGAGACCCTGGTGCGGGAGGATCCACAGATACGCAGTATTTT
>few|TRBV28|NA|TRBJ2-1
CASSLVGHNEQFF
TGTGCCAGCAGTTTGGTAGGGCACAATGAGCAGTTCTTC
>few|TRBV11-2|TRBD1|TRBJ1-3
CASSLEPGTVNTIYF
TGTGCCAGCAGCTTAGAGCCTGGGACAGTAAACACCATATATTTT
>NA|TRBV6-2/TRBV6-3|NA|TRBJ1-2
CASSYSGGEGYTF
TGTGCCAGCAGTTACTCGGGGGGTGAGGGCTACACCTTC
>many|TRBV7-9|NA|TRBJ2-3
CASSSSRGGLDTQYF
TGTGCCAGCAGCTCATCCAGGGGCGGTTTAGATACGCAGTATTTT
>many|TRBV7-2|NA|TRBJ1-1
CASSLEPGTEAFF
TGTGCCAGCAGCTTAGAACCGGGCACTGAAGCTTTCTTT
>many|TRBV28|NA|TRBJ2-3
CASSLGGQGDTQYF
TGTGCCAGCAGTTTAGGCGGCCAGGGAGATACGCAGTATTTT
>few|TRBV15|NA|TRBJ1-1
CVTSRVRGTEAFF
TGTGTCACCAGCAGAGTTAGAGGCACTGAAGCTTTCTTT
>few|TRBV19|TRBD1|TRBJ1-5
CASSIGTVGDQPQHF
TGTGCCAGTAGTATCGGGACAGTGGGAGATCAGCCCCAGCATTTT
>many|TRBV28|TRBD1|TRBJ1-5
CASSLTPGTGSQPQHF
TGTGCCAGCAGTTTAACCCCAGGGACAGGGAGCCAGCCCCAGCATTTT
>many|TRBV6-4|NA|TRBJ2-2
CASSGTNTGELFF
TGTGCCAGCAGCGGGACGAACACCGGGGAGCTGTTTTTT
>NA|TRBV7-9|NA|TRBJ2-1
CASSQESGVGEQFF
TGTGCCAGCAGCCAAGAAAGTGGTGTTGGTGAGCAGTTCTTC
>many|TRBV28|NA|TRBJ2-2
CASSLTGLGSNTGELFF
TGTGCCAGCAGTTTAACGGGACTGGGCTCGAACACCGGGGAGCTGTTTTTT
>NA|TRBV20-1|NA|TRBJ2-1
CSAEGGGRNEQFF
TGCAGTGCCGAGGGGGGGGGCCGCAATGAGCAGTTCTTC
>many|TRBV18|NA|TRBJ2-3
CASSPFTDTQYF
TGTGCCAGCAGCCCCTTCACAGATACGCAGTATTTT
>NA|TRBV5-5|TRBD1|TRBJ1-1
CASSSLLGDRGLHVVNTEAFF
TGTGCCAGCAGCTCCCTCTTGGGGGACAGGGGGCTTCACGTTGTGAACACTGAAGCTTTCTTT
>many|TRBV7-9|NA|TRBJ1-1
CASSFQGGNTEAFF
TGTGCCAGCAGCTTCCAGGGAGGGAACACTGAAGCTTTCTTT
>few|TRBV6-1|TRBD1|TRBJ1-1
CASTDQTGGSTEAFF
TGTGCCAGCACCGACCAGACAGGGGGGAGCACTGAAGCTTTCTTT
>many|TRBV2|TRBD2|TRBJ2-3
CASSELAGVPPGTQYF
TGTGCCAGCAGTGAATTGGCGGGAGTCCCACCGGGTACGCAGTATTTT
>few|TRBV3-1|NA|TRBJ1-6
CASSQRVNNSPLHF
TGTGCCAGCAGCCAAAGGGTTAACAATTCACCCCTCCACTTT
>many|TRBV10-3|NA|TRBJ2-1
CAISDPQRSPYNEQFF
TGTGCCATCAGTGACCCGCAGCGGAGTCCGTACAATGAGCAGTTCTTC